In this sample, the clone carrying this T cell receptor beta chain turned up once. This CDR3 has 11 amino acids. Trimming pared 7 bases from V and 2 bases from J, leaving 8 bases between. CDR1 is SQVTM and CDR2 is ANQGSEA in the germline V gene. The source of the sample is a study of CD8 T cells in Susac syndrome. In contrast to the negatively isolated CD8+ and CD4+ T cells, TEMRA cells were FACS-enriched. A quantity of about 0.5 to 1 ug RNA underwent reverse transcription using random hexamers. Coverage of TCR beta CDR3 amplification by immunoSEQ multiplex PCR extended to 54 Vbeta and 13 Jbeta. TCRdb ran MiXCR on the immunoSEQ multiplex PCR reads and lists one entry per CDR3 protein. The sample consists of about 200,000 distinct CDR3 sequences, roughly 96% of them appearing once.

The receptor was isolated from a human donor in good health. The sequenced sample consisted of CD4+ T cells from PBMCs. V and J are TRBV29-1 and TRBJ1-1; D is ambiguous. CDR3 nucleotides: TGCAGCGCATACTTAAACACTGAAGCTTTCTTT. Encoded protein: CSAYLNTEAFF.